This TCR beta chain was recorded in a study of CD8 T cells in ankylosing spondylitis. The CDR3 runs to 10 residues. The germline V gene has CDR1 SGHVS and CDR2 FNYEAQ. The V gene lost 8 bases and the J gene lost 4 bases, with 5 bases spanning the gap. TCRdb independently ran MiXCR on the 5' RACE reads; one entry per CDR3 protein. The sample contains under 250,000 distinct CDR3 sequences, about 10% of which appear only once. Study-level findings and limits: Apparently characteristic of ankylosing spondylitis blood was a TCR beta motif (fewer than ten highly homologous variants).

Comment on this clonotype: The antigen is not known.

This chain links TRBV7-6 with TRBJ1-1, with no clear D. The sequenced sample was blood, either unsorted or a sorted T cell fraction (not recorded which). The TCR comes from a male donor with ankylosing spondylitis or in good health (not recorded which). CDR3 nucleotides: TGTGCCAGCGCCTCCACTGAAGCTTTCTTT. It encodes CASASTEAFF.